The 14 T cell receptor beta chains in this list originate from one sample, sequenced in a study of CD8 T cells in Susac syndrome (dated by TCRdb to the late 2010s). The library was obtained by the immunoSEQ multiplex PCR assay. RNA was extracted using the RNeasy kit, and roughly 0.5 to 1 microgram was reverse transcribed with random hexamers. TCRdb ran its own pipeline on the public reads, namely fastp trimming at Q25 and MiXCR clone calling, and kept in-frame beta chains. Every distinct CDR3 protein forms one entry, paired with its most common genes and DNA. This sample comprises 150,000 to 200,000 distinct CDR3 sequences, about 94% of them detected only once. The ten most abundant clones make up roughly 0.15% of the sample. The specimen was CD4+ T cells from PBMCs. These receptors were collected from a human donor in good health.

The chain recombines TRBV20-1 with TRBJ2-7; 7 positions agree with TRBD2. There are 13 residues in the CDR3. With 4 bases clipped from V and 5 bases from J, the junction kept 8 bases outside the gene matches. Germline V gene lookup returns CDR1 DFQATT and CDR2 SNEGSKA (reference sequence). CDR3 in DNA: TGCAGTGCTAAGGTCGCGGGGGTGAACGAGCAGTACTTC. Translated: CSAKVAGVNEQYF.

In DNA form, the CDR3 reads TGCAGCGTTGTTCGGGGGGCCGGCACAGATACGCAGTATTTT. Translated: CSVVRGAGTDTQYF. The chain links TRBV29-1 to TRBJ2-3, with a possible D match to TRBD2 (7 bases). This CDR3 comprises 14 residues. V lost 4 bases, J lost 1 base, and 12 bases lay in between. Germline CDR1 and CDR2: SQVTM and ANQGSEA.

The V and J genes are TRBV7-9 and TRBJ1-6; no definite D call. This CDR3 is built from 15 residues. Deletions cut 1 base from V and 8 bases from J, with 12 bases between. Germline lookup yields CDR1 SEHNR and CDR2 FQNEAQ (reference sequence). CDR3: CASSLDGRGDSPLHF. CDR3 bases: TGTGCCAGCAGCTTAGATGGGAGAGGAGATTCACCCCTCCACTTT.

This clonotype appeared a single time. The chain combines TRBV24-1 with TRBJ2-1; D is uncertain. CDR3 length: 12 residues. Trimming took off 4 bases at V and 6 bases at J, with 6 bases between the two ends. CDR1 KGHDR and CDR2 SFDVKD come from the germline V gene. CDR3 DNA sequence: TGTGCCACCAGTGAGTTGAGCAATGAGCAGTTCTTC. Amino acids: CATSELSNEQFF.

The chain combines TRBV30 with TRBJ2-7; D unresolved. Germline assignment: CDR1 GTSNPN and CDR2 SVGIG (reference sequence). There are 13 residues in the CDR3. V was clipped by 2 bases and J by 6 bases, with 14 bases between them. CDR3 sequence: CAWSSDLISEQYF. The CDR3 DNA reads as TGTGCCTGGAGTTCAGACCTCATCAGCGAGCAGTACTTC.

The chain recombines TRBV7-8 with TRBJ1-2, with TRBD1 matching over 7 bases. The CDR3 totals 12 residues. Trimming at V came to 1 base and at J to 8 bases, leaving 1 base not matched to a gene. CDR1 and CDR2 (germline): SGHVS, FQNEAQ. As DNA, the CDR3 is TGTGCCAGCAGCTTAGGGGACAGAGGCTACACCTTC. Encoded protein: CASSLGDRGYTF.

J is TRBJ1-2 and V is TRBV9; no definite D call. V lost 3 bases and J 4 bases, leaving 7 bases between the germline ends. Germline V lookup: CDR1 SGDLS, CDR2 YYNGEE. The CDR3 extends over 12 amino acids. CDR3 sequence: CASSGDFYGYTF. In DNA form, the CDR3 reads TGTGCCAGCAGCGGAGACTTCTATGGCTACACCTTC.

The chain links TRBV9 to TRBJ2-1; 7 bases align to TRBD2. The ends lost 4 bases at V and 1 base at J; junction bases unmatched: 11. Germline lookup yields CDR1 SGDLS and CDR2 YYNGEE. The CDR3 contains 17 residues. The CDR3 DNA is TGTGCCAGCAGCTTAACAGCGGGACCAGGGTCCTACAATGAGCAGTTCTTC. This translates into CASSLTAGPGSYNEQFF.

The V gene is TRBV6-2 or TRBV6-3, the J gene TRBJ2-5; D not resolved. The germline V gene encodes CDR1 MNHEY and CDR2 SVGEGT. This CDR3 contains 13 residues. V dropped 5 bases and J dropped 6 bases, with 13 bases sitting between them. The CDR3 reads CASSRTVEQTQYF. The CDR3 DNA reads TGTGCCAGCAGTCGAACGGTAGAACAGACCCAGTACTTC.

This chain joins TRBV20-1 and TRBJ2-1; D is possibly TRBD2 (6 bases). Trimming left V 6 bases short and J 10 bases short, with 13 bases between. The CDR3 runs to 11 residues. In germline, CDR1 is DFQATT, CDR2 SNEGSKA (reference sequence). CDR3 coding DNA: TGCAGTGCCGCCAGACGGGGGGAGCAGTTCTTC. Translation: CSAARRGEQFF.

The CDR3 loop is CASSQDNRVAQTQYF. For the CDR3, the DNA is TGTGCCAGCAGCCAAGACAACAGGGTTGCACAGACCCAGTACTTC. The chain employs TRBV3-1 and TRBJ2-5; D might be TRBD1 (6 bases). V dropped 0 bases and J dropped 6 bases, with 14 bases sitting between them. The CDR3 length is 15 residues. In germline, CDR1 is LGHDT, CDR2 YNNKEL (reference sequence).

The V gene is TRBV30, the J gene TRBJ1-2; tentatively, D is TRBD1 (5 bases). CDR3 size: 12 residues. V was trimmed by 0 bases and J by 7 bases, leaving 9 bases between them. Germline assignment: CDR1 GTSNPN and CDR2 SVGIG (reference sequence). CDR3 bases: TGTGCCTGGAGTGTAAGGGGCGCTGGCTACACCTTC. It codes for CAWSVRGAGYTF.

As concerns this clonotype: An end of the junction differs from the germline gene, which may be a read error. The rearrangement joins TRBV30 to TRBJ1-5, with D unresolved. The CDR3 is 13 amino acids. Germline values: CDR1 GTSNPN, CDR2 SVGIG (reference sequence). The CDR3 DNA follows: TGTGCCTGTAGTGTAGATAGCAATCAGCCCCAGCATTTT. Protein product: CACSVDSNQPQHF.

This chain connects TRBV5-1 to TRBJ2-7, with D uncertain. In germline, CDR1 is SGHRS, CDR2 YFSETQ. Trimming removed 0 bases from V and 3 bases from J, with 10 bases in between. This CDR3 has 14 amino acids. CDR3 coding DNA: TGCGCCAGCAGCTTGGAATCCGGCGGCTACGAGCAGTACTTC. Protein sequence: CASSLESGGYEQYF.